The 27 T cell receptor beta chains listed next were all sequenced from one sample in a study of CXCR3-negative and CXCR3-positive naive CD8 T cells. Notes on the study in general: CXCR3-positive naive cells had TRB CDR3s that were more hydrophobic than CXCR3-negative naive cells had.

These receptors' antigens are unknown. TRB cDNA was prepared as libraries by UMI-labeled 5' RACE. Reanalyzing the 5' RACE reads, TCRdb keeps one entry per CDR3 protein, without DNA. Here the sample table reports about 98,000 distinct CDR3 sequences. Specimen: naive CXCR3+ CD8+ T cells from blood. The subset is: CD45RO-CCR7+CD27+CD95- naive CD8+ T cells expressing CXCR3 (TNR3+). The receptors stem from a human donor in good health. Some clones in this sample may be carry-over from other donors' samples.

V and J are TRBV6-2 or TRBV6-3 and TRBJ2-1. The CDR3 runs 11 residues. Per the germline V gene, CDR1 is MNHEY and CDR2 is SVGEGT. CDR3: CASSANNEQFF.

CDR3 residues: CATSPRDKGQETQYF. The chain employs TRBV7-2 and TRBJ2-5; TCRdb returns TRBD1, unconfirmable since there is no DNA. The CDR3 is 15 amino acids. The germline CDR1 and CDR2 sequences are SGHTA and FQGNSA.

This chain connects TRBV28 to TRBJ1-2; TCRdb designates TRBD1, a call that cannot be tested without DNA. Per the germline V gene, CDR1 is MDHEN and CDR2 is SYDVKM. The CDR3 is 17 residues long. CDR3 sequence reads: CASRSGGKPLTNYGYTF.

This chain links TRBV6-2 or TRBV6-3 with TRBJ2-1; no DNA is available, so the TRBD2 call from TCRdb remains unchecked. Germline V lookup: CDR1 MNHEY, CDR2 SVGEGT. The CDR3 has 16 residues. The CDR3: CARGGGAGPSYNEQFF.

V gene TRBV19 combines with J gene TRBJ2-7; the D call from TCRdb, TRBD2, cannot be confirmed without DNA. CDR3 length: 13 amino acids. The germline V gene has CDR1 LNHDA and CDR2 SQIVND (reference sequence). CDR3 sequence: CASKEGISYEQYF.

The V call is TRBV15, the J call TRBJ2-7; as DNA is missing, the TRBD1 call by TCRdb cannot be tested. The CDR3 is 13 amino acids. Germline-derived CDR1 and CDR2 are LNHNV and YYDKDF (reference sequence). The CDR3 region is CATSRTGNHEQYF.

The chain joins TRBV2 to TRBJ2-2. Germline V gene data show CDR1 as SNHLY and CDR2 as FYNNEI. This CDR3 comprises 11 residues. CDR3 in amino acids: CASRGSGELFF.

CDR3 sequence reads: CASSFFLTDTQYF. J is TRBJ2-3 and V is TRBV12-3 or TRBV12-4. The CDR3 has 13 residues.

The V call is TRBV7-9, the J call TRBJ1-1; TCRdb selects TRBD1, and the lack of DNA leaves this call unchecked. This CDR3 contains 13 residues. Germline CDR1 and CDR2: SEHNR and FQNEAQ (reference sequence). CDR3: CASSREGTHEAFF. Complete variable domain (other parts from reference TRBV7-9 and TRBJ1-1): DTGVSQNPRHKITKRGQNVTFRCDPISEHNRLYWYRQTLGQGPEFLTYFQNEAQLEKSRLLSDRFSAERPKGSFSTLEIQRTEQGDSAMYLCASSREGTHEAFFGQGTRLTVV.

The chain joins TRBV20-1 to TRBJ1-4. The germline V gene has CDR1 DFQATT and CDR2 SNEGSKA (reference sequence). The CDR3 has 16 residues. This CDR3 reads CSARDSGDATNEKLFF.

The J gene is TRBJ1-5, the V gene TRBV12-3 or TRBV12-4; TCRdb's assignment of TRBD1 cannot be checked, as there is no DNA. The CDR3 extends over 14 amino acids. CDR3 amino acids: CASSWTVFGQPQHF.

The J gene is TRBJ2-3, the V gene TRBV29-1. The CDR3 length is 14 residues. Germline CDR1 reads SQVTM; CDR2 reads ANQGSEA. The CDR3 here is CSVEAPTSTDTQYF.

This rearrangement joins TRBV14 to TRBJ2-1; TCRdb reports TRBD1, a call that lacks DNA to check it against. CDR1 and CDR2 from the germline V gene are SGHDN and FVKESK. The length of the CDR3 is 16 residues. This CDR3 is CASSPLTGSPYNEQFF.

The chain is built from TRBV7-2 and TRBJ2-2. CDR1 SGHTA and CDR2 FQGNSA come from the germline V gene. The CDR3 is made up of 13 amino acids. The CDR3: CASRVTGSGELFF.

The V call is TRBV7-2, the J call TRBJ2-5; the TCRdb call, TRBD1, lacks DNA for checking. Per the germline V gene, CDR1 is SGHTA and CDR2 is FQGNSA. The CDR3 loop spans 13 amino acids. The CDR3 here is CASSTQGAETQYF. The complete variable domain, with remaining parts taken from reference TRBV7-2 and TRBJ2-5, reads GAGVSQSPSNKVTEKGKDVELRCDPISGHTALYWYRQSLGQGLEFLIYFQGNSAPDKSGLPSDRFSAERTGGSVSTLTIQRTQQEDSAVYLCASSTQGAETQYFGPGTRLLVL.

The V gene is TRBV7-3, the J gene TRBJ2-1; checking the TCRdb D call of TRBD1 is not possible without DNA. This CDR3 has 16 residues. CDR1 and CDR2 (germline): SGHTA, FQGTGA. The CDR3 spells CASSLLGPRGNNEQFF.

This CDR3 is CASSQDDLGSGTQYF. The genes are TRBV3-1 and TRBJ2-5. CDR1 and CDR2 (germline): LGHDT, YNNKEL (reference sequence). The CDR3 contains 15 residues.

The chain recombines TRBV29-1 with TRBJ1-2; the D call of TRBD1 rests on TCRdb alone, since no DNA is present to check it. The CDR3 consists of 13 residues. Germline V gene sequence: CDR1 SQVTM, CDR2 ANQGSEA. Here the CDR3 reads CSVHTGTVYGYTF.

The chain uses TRBV5-1 and TRBJ2-7; TCRdb picks TRBD1, but there is no DNA to check that call. From germline, CDR1 is SGHRS and CDR2 YFSETQ. CDR3 size: 15 residues. CDR3 sequence: CASSQSGQHPYEQYF. Full variable domain (rest looked up from reference TRBV5-1 and TRBJ2-7): KAGVTQTPRYLIKTRGQQVTLSCSPISGHRSVSWYQQTPGQGLQFLFEYFSETQRNKGNFPGRFSGRQFSNSRSEMNVSTLELGDSALYLCASSQSGQHPYEQYFGPGTRLTVT.

The chain recombines TRBV28 with TRBJ2-1; TCRdb's D gene call, TRBD2, goes unchecked for lack of DNA. There are 16 residues in the CDR3. Germline V lookup: CDR1 MDHEN, CDR2 SYDVKM. CDR3 sequence reads: CAAASPSGGSYNEQFF.

V gene TRBV7-9 combines with J gene TRBJ2-7; TCRdb selects TRBD1, and the lack of DNA leaves this call unchecked. In germline, CDR1 is SEHNR, CDR2 FQNEAQ (reference sequence). This CDR3 is 16 amino acids long. The CDR3 reads CASSLDVGPPGYEQYF. The whole variable domain, remainder taken from reference TRBV7-9 and TRBJ2-7, is DTGVSQNPRHKITKRGQNVTFRCDPISEHNRLYWYRQTLGQGPEFLTYFQNEAQLEKSRLLSDRFSAERPKGSFSTLEIQRTEQGDSAMYLCASSLDVGPPGYEQYFGPGTRLTVT.

The chain joins TRBV28 to TRBJ2-1; the TRBD2 assignment by TCRdb is unverifiable without DNA. CDR3 length: 15 residues. CDR1 and CDR2 (germline): MDHEN, SYDVKM. The CDR3 protein is CASNIRTSGDNEQFF. Full variable domain (remainder filled in from reference TRBV28 and TRBJ2-1): DVKVTQSSRYLVKRTGEKVFLECVQDMDHENMFWYRQDPGLGLRLIYFSYDVKMKEKGDIPEGYSVSREKKERFSLILESASTNQTSMYLCASNIRTSGDNEQFFGPGTRLTVL.

The V gene is TRBV12-3 or TRBV12-4, the J gene TRBJ2-1; TCRdb's D call, TRBD2, is unchecked because there is no DNA. The CDR3 extends over 19 amino acids. Here the CDR3 reads CASSLDMLAGVLNDNEQFF.

This chain links TRBV12-3 or TRBV12-4 with TRBJ2-3; TCRdb picks TRBD1, but there is no DNA to check that call. The CDR3 extends over 16 amino acids. The CDR3 is CASSPILGHGADTQYF.

This chain joins TRBV19 and TRBJ2-7; TCRdb indicates TRBD2, and absent DNA this call remains unverified. CDR3 length: 14 amino acids. Germline lookup yields CDR1 LNHDA and CDR2 SQIVND (reference sequence). The chain's CDR3 is CATSTSGGNYEQYF.

V is TRBV20-1 and J is TRBJ2-3; TCRdb reports TRBD2, a call that lacks DNA to check it against. The germline V gene encodes CDR1 DFQATT and CDR2 SNEGSKA (reference sequence). This CDR3 spans 16 amino acids. CDR3: CSAIPLAGGPTDTQYF.

This chain joins TRBV12-3 or TRBV12-4 and TRBJ2-2; the D call of TRBD1 rests on TCRdb alone, since no DNA is present to check it. This CDR3 spans 13 amino acids. The CDR3 spells CASSRQGVGELFF.